The clone carrying this T cell receptor (beta chain) came up once. This sample is drawn from a study of blood T cell repertoires in COVID-19. Study details: Acute and convalescent COVID-19 samples came from the United States, Italy and Spain.

Authors' analysis steps: Amplification from reference gene primers served as the basis for estimated nucleated cell counts. Data came from immunoSEQ multiplex PCR; TCRdb stores just in-frame clones and leaves some out. That table furnishes V, J and clone size, whereas the DNA furnished D and trimming. This sample has 20,000 to 25,000 clones, with around 80% found just once. Between the trimmed V and J ends, which lost 7 bases and 3 bases, there was a span of 10 bases. Germline CDR1 is SNHLY and CDR2 is FYNNEI. CDR3 length: 12 residues. The sample was peripheral blood. The TCR sequence derives from a man aged 55 to 70 with active COVID-19. V is TRBV2 and J is TRBJ2-7, with a possible D match to TRBD1 (6 bases). In DNA, the CDR3 is TGTGCCAGCAACCAGGGGAGCTACGAGCAGTACTTC. This encodes CASNQGSYEQYF.